This T cell receptor beta chain was recovered during a study of CD8+ T cells in alopecia areata. Study summary: Patients received oral tofacitinib, 5 to 10 mg twice daily, for moderate-to-severe alopecia areata.

Deletions cut 3 bases from V and 8 bases from J, with 10 bases between. This CDR3 region has 12 residues. Germline CDR1 reads MNHEY; CDR2 reads SMNVEV (reference sequence). This clone came up a few times. What it recognizes is unknown. Treatment denoted: oral pan-JAK inhibitor, 5-10 mg twice daily. As part of sample collection, lesional scalp punch biopsies and peripheral blood were taken from alopecia areata patients. Broader study findings: Persistence during tofacitinib was seen for many expanded lesional clones in scalp and blood. Expanded CD8+ clones among the top 100, and scalp clonality, were significantly decreased by tofacitinib.

In each case, RNA was isolated and then reverse transcribed into cDNA as the sequencing template. Assay: immunoSEQ multiplex PCR; the TCRdb copy retains only in-frame clones and omits some. The profile shows 150,000 to 200,000 clones, about 71% of them singletons. This sequence joins TRBV27 and TRBJ1-1; D not resolved. The TCR originated in a human donor with alopecia areata. The source material was CD4+ T cells sorted from blood, sampled at week 4, from a patient treated with tofacitinib. CDR3 coding DNA: TGTGCCAGCAGTTTTAGAGGGAAGGAAGCTTTCTTT. This codes for CASSFRGKEAFF.